This T cell receptor beta chain was sequenced for a study of CD8 T cells in ankylosing spondylitis. General study results and limits: Disease-linked clones reportedly concentrated significantly in matched ankylosing spondylitis synovial fluid. Before this, some motif variants had been reported in reactive arthritis synovial fluid and blood. Seemingly distinctive of ankylosing spondylitis blood was a TCR beta motif formed by eight highly homologous variants. With a CD8+ phenotype, disease-linked clones were relatively rare in peripheral blood.

Quantitative molecular-barcoded 5'-RACE generated the TCR beta libraries. TCRdb recomputed calls from the 5' RACE reads with MiXCR, one row per CDR3 protein. The sample records around 890,000 distinct CDR3 sequences, 12% being singletons. In this sample, this clonotype turned up a few times. Antigen unknown. This CDR3 is built from 15 residues. V lost 5 bases and J 6 bases, leaving 16 bases between the germline ends. Per germline, CDR1 SGHTA and CDR2 FQGNSA. Sequencing was carried out using blood, either unsorted or a sorted T cell fraction (not recorded which). The sequence came from a male donor with ankylosing spondylitis. The chain has TRBV7-2 and TRBJ2-2, with D maybe TRBD1 (6 bases). CDR3 sequence (DNA): TGTGCCAGCAGCCGAAGGGGGAGTGAGGCCGGGGAGCTGTTTTTT. The encoded protein is CASSRRGSEAGELFF. Complete variable domain (other parts from reference TRBV7-2 and TRBJ2-2): GAGVSQSPSNKVTEKGKDVELRCDPISGHTALYWYRQSLGQGLEFLIYFQGNSAPDKSGLPSDRFSAERTGGSVSTLTIQRTQQEDSAVYLCASSRRGSEAGELFFGEGSRLTVL.